This T cell receptor beta chain was obtained from a study of T cells after yellow fever vaccination. CDR3 length: 14 amino acids. Germline CDR1 reads LGHDT; CDR2 reads YNNKEL (reference sequence). The V and J ends lost 4 bases and 12 bases, in that order; junction bases with no gene match: 12. The table lists this clonotype with many counts. TCRdb reprocessed the 5' RACE reads via MiXCR and lists one record per CDR3 protein. The table lists 150,000 or so distinct CDR3 sequences, 6.5% to 8.5% of them singletons. The origin of this receptor is a young man who received the YFV17D yellow fever vaccine. The sample was CD4+ T cells sorted from PBMCs, taken 5 days after the first yellow fever vaccination. The chain joins TRBV3-1 to TRBJ2-5, with TRBD2 matching over 9 bases. The CDR3 coding sequence is TGTGCCAGCAGCCCCCCCGGGACTAGCCGGGCCGAGTACTTC. It codes for CASSPPGTSRAEYF.